The 15 T cell receptor beta chains reported below all come from one sample, sequenced in a study of T cell repertoires in cytomegalovirus infection. One entry per CDR3 protein, called by TCRdb with MiXCR from the reads. The table shows around 250,000 distinct CDR3 sequences, with more than 15% occurring only once. Sequencing was performed on CD8+ T cells from PBMCs. Receptors originate from a human donor in good health (CMV status not recorded). Some clones in this sample may be carry-over from other donors' samples.

The V gene is TRBV7-6, the J gene TRBJ2-7, with a tentative D call TRBD1 (6 bases). V was clipped by 5 bases and J by 5 bases, with 25 bases between them. Germline lookup yields CDR1 SGHVS and CDR2 FNYEAQ. The CDR3 covers 17 residues. The CDR3 protein is CASSPNPGARGLHEQYF. The CDR3 DNA is TGTGCCAGCAGCCCAAACCCCGGCGCCAGGGGTCTCCACGAGCAGTACTTC.

The V gene is TRBV6-2 or TRBV6-3, the J gene TRBJ2-7, with TRBD2 identical over 11 bases. The CDR3 covers 15 residues. Trimming took 0 bases from V and 2 from J; bases not matched to a gene: 0. Per the germline V gene, CDR1 is MNHEY and CDR2 is SVGEGT. This CDR3 is CASSYSSGGAYEQYF. The CDR3 bases are TGTGCCAGCAGTTACTCTAGCGGGGGGGCCTACGAGCAGTACTTC.

With regard to this clonotype: Given a much more abundant clone one base away, this may be a read error. The chain combines TRBV12-3 or TRBV12-4 with TRBJ1-1; 9 nucleotides align to TRBD1. Trimming at V came to 5 bases and at J to 10 bases, leaving 8 bases not matched to a gene. The CDR3 is 13 residues long. CDR3 region: CASSLRDREIAFF. CDR3 bases: TGTGCCAGCAGTCTCCGGGACAGGGAAATAGCTTTCTTT.

There are many counts of this clonotype. The chain has TRBV28 and TRBJ2-7, with D possibly called TRBD1 or TRBD2 (7 bases each). From germline, CDR1 is MDHEN and CDR2 SYDVKM. With 3 bases removed from V and 0 bases from J, the gap between germline ends came to 15 bases. This CDR3 is built from 16 residues. CDR3 loop: CASSLGGTASSYEQYF. The CDR3, as DNA: TGTGCCAGCAGTTTGGGGGGGACAGCGAGCTCCTACGAGCAGTACTTC.

In its sample, this clonotype was seen a few times. The V and J genes are TRBV29-1 and TRBJ2-3, with 8 nucleotides matching TRBD2. The V segment lost 1 base and the J segment 1 base; nucleotides outside the gene matches: 4. Germline CDR1 is SQVTM and CDR2 is ANQGSEA. This CDR3 is 15 amino acids long. The CDR3 nucleotides are TGCAGCGTTGAAGGCGGGGGGCTCCGCACAGATACGCAGTATTTT. It is translated as CSVEGGGLRTDTQYF.

This clonotype showed up many times. The V gene is TRBV28, the J gene TRBJ2-1; D is uncertain. Germline CDR1 MDHEN, CDR2 SYDVKM. V gave up 3 bases and J gave up 12 bases, with 12 bases separating them. The CDR3 spans 12 residues. CDR3 DNA: TGTGCCAGCAGTTTGGGTGCGCCGGGGCAGTTCTTC. It yields the protein CASSLGAPGQFF.

This chain joins TRBV7-8 and TRBJ1-1; possible D gene TRBD1, 5 bases. Between the trimmed V and J ends, which lost 3 bases and 4 bases, there was a span of 21 bases. Germline V gene data show CDR1 as SGHVS and CDR2 as FQNEAQ. The CDR3 has 17 residues. The CDR3 coding sequence is TGTGCCAGCAGCTTTAACGGACGGGGACGGGTAGTCACTGAAGCTTTCTTT. It specifies CASSFNGRGRVVTEAFF.

A few counts support this clonotype. This chain joins TRBV5-1 and TRBJ2-7; the D is unclear. The CDR3 totals 17 residues. Germline V gene sequence: CDR1 SGHRS, CDR2 YFSETQ. V lost 4 bases and J 3 bases, leaving 23 bases between the germline ends. The CDR3 protein is CASSPARSETVGYEQYF. The CDR3 nucleotides are TGCGCCAGCAGCCCGGCGAGGTCTGAAACGGTAGGCTACGAGCAGTACTTC.

This clonotype was counted a few times. V usage is TRBV20-1 and J usage is TRBJ1-1, with unresolved D. The CDR3 runs 14 residues. Trimming pared 6 bases from V and 1 base from J, leaving 15 bases between. Germline V gene lookup returns CDR1 DFQATT and CDR2 SNEGSKA (reference sequence). The DNA of the CDR3 is TGCAGTGCACCGGACGACGGCTCGAACACTGAAGCTTTCTTT. Protein product: CSAPDDGSNTEAFF.

The DNA of the CDR3 is TGCAGTGCTAGATCTTTATCGGGGAGGAGCTCCTATAATTCACCCCTCCACTTT. Protein product: CSARSLSGRSSYNSPLHF. This rearrangement joins TRBV20-1 to TRBJ1-6; D not resolved. V lost 2 bases, J lost 0 bases, and 17 bases lay in between. This CDR3 has 18 residues. Germline assignment: CDR1 DFQATT and CDR2 SNEGSKA (reference sequence).

This clonotype was counted only a few times. The V and J genes are TRBV29-1 and TRBJ1-1, with D maybe TRBD1 (6 bases). The germline V gene has CDR1 SQVTM and CDR2 ANQGSEA. The CDR3 totals 14 residues. The V end was cut by 5 bases, the J end by 0 bases, with 13 bases between. The CDR3 loop is CSVRDTQMNTEAFF. The CDR3 DNA sequence: TGCAGCGTTCGGGACACCCAGATGAACACTGAAGCTTTCTTT.

The chain has TRBV20-1 and TRBJ2-5; the D gene is possibly TRBD2 (5 bases). Germline CDR1 and CDR2: DFQATT and SNEGSKA (reference sequence). V was shortened by 6 bases and J by 4 bases, with 24 bases between the two germline ends. CDR3 size: 16 residues. CDR3 in DNA: TGCAGTGCGCCACTCTCGAGCCGGGGTGGTAGAGAGACCCAGTACTTC. It is translated as CSAPLSSRGGRETQYF.

Only a few counts were recorded for this clonotype. The chain joins TRBV5-4 to TRBJ2-7; TRBD1 is a possible D gene (6 bases). Per germline, CDR1 SGHNT and CDR2 YYREEE (reference sequence). V was trimmed by 4 bases and J by 3 bases, leaving 20 bases between them. The length of the CDR3 is 16 residues. The CDR3 region is CASSDRDIGRNYEQYF. CDR3 nucleotides: TGTGCCAGCAGCGACCGGGACATCGGCCGGAACTACGAGCAGTACTTC.

This clonotype was counted at least ten times. This chain connects TRBV11-2 to TRBJ1-2, with D possibly TRBD1 on 5 matching bases. The CDR3 loop spans 15 amino acids. Germline V gene lookup returns CDR1 SGHAT and CDR2 FQNNGV. Trimming left V 3 bases short and J 5 bases short, with 16 bases between. The CDR3: CASSFEAGTAYGYTF. In nucleotides, the CDR3 is TGTGCCAGCAGCTTCGAGGCCGGGACGGCGTATGGCTACACCTTC. The variable domain in full, completed from reference TRBV11-2 and TRBJ1-2, reads EAGVAQSPRYKIIEKRQSVAFWCNPISGHATLYWYQQILGQGPKLLIQFQNNGVVDDSQLPKDRFSAERLKGVDSTLKIQPAKLEDSAVYLCASSFEAGTAYGYTFGSGTRLTVV.

The rearrangement links TRBV12-3 or TRBV12-4 to TRBJ2-1; perhaps D is TRBD1 or TRBD2 (5 bases each). The CDR3 sequence is 15 residues long. V lost 7 bases, J lost 5 bases, and 18 bases lay in between. Here the CDR3 reads CASTPAGALHNEQFF. The CDR3 DNA reads as TGTGCCAGCACCCCCGCCGGGGCCTTACACAATGAGCAGTTCTTC.